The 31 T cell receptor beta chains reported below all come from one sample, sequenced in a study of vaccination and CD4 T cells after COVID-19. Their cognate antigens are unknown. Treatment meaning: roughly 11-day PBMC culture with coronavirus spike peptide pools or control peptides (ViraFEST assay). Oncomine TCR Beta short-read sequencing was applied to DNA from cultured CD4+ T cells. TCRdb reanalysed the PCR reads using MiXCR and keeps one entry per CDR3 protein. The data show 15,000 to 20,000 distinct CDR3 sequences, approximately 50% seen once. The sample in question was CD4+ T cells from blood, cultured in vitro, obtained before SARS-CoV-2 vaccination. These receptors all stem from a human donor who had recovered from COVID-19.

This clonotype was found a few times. CDR3 sequence: CSASREGLSGELFF. CDR3 coding DNA: TGCAGTGCTAGCCGGGAGGGCCTATCCGGGGAGCTGTTTTTT. V gene TRBV20-1 combines with J gene TRBJ2-2, with 8 bases identical to TRBD2. Germline V gene data show CDR1 as DFQATT and CDR2 as SNEGSKA (reference sequence). The CDR3 is made up of 14 amino acids. With V trimmed by 3 bases and J by 6 bases, 6 bases remained unmatched.

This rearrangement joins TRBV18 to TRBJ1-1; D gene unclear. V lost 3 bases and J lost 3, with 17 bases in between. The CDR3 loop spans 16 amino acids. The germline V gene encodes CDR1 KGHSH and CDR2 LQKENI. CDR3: CASSPVQNYGDTEAFF. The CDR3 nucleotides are TGTGCCAGCTCACCCGTACAGAACTACGGGGACACTGAAGCTTTCTTT. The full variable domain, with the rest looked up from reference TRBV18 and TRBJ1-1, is NAGVMQNPRHLVRRRGQEARLRCSPMKGHSHVYWYRQLPEEGLKFMVYLQKENIIDESGMPKERFSAEFPKEGPSILRIQQVVRGDSAAYFCASSPVQNYGDTEAFFGQGTRLTVV.

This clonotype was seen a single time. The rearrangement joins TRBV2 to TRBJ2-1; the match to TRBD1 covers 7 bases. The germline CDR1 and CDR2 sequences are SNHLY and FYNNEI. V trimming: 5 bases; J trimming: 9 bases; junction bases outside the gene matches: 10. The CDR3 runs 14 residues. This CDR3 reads CASSNDRDRGEQFF. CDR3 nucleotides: TGTGCCAGCAGTAACGACAGGGATAGGGGTGAGCAGTTCTTC. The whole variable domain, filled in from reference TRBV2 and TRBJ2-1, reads EPEVTQTPSHQVTQMGQEVILRCVPISNHLYFYWYRQILGQKVEFLVSFYNNEISEKSEIFDDQFSVERPDGSNFTLKIRSTKLEDSAMYFCASSNDRDRGEQFFGPGTRLTVL.

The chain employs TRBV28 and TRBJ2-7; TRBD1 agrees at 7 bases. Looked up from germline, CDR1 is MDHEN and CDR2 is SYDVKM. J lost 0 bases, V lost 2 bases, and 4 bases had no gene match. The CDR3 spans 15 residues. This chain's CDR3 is CASSLGGQDSYEQYF. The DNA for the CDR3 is TGTGCCAGCAGTTTAGGCGGACAGGACTCCTACGAGCAGTACTTC.

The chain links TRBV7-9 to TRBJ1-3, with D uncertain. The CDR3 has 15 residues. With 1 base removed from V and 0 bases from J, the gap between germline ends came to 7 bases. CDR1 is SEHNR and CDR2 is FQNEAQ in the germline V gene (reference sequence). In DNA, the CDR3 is TGTGCCAGCAGCTTAGGAGCAGGCTCTGGAAACACCATATATTTT. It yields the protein CASSLGAGSGNTIYF.

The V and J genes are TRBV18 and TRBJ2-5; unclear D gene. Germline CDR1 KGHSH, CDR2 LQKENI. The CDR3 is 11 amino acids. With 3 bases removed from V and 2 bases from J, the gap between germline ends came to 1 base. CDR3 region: CASSPQETQYF. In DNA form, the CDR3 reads TGTGCCAGCTCACCGCAAGAGACCCAGTACTTC.

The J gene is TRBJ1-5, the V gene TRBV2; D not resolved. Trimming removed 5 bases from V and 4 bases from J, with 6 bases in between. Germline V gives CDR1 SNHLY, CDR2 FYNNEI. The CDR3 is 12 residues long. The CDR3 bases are TGTGCCAGCAGTTTGGGGAATCAGCCCCAGCATTTT. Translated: CASSLGNQPQHF.

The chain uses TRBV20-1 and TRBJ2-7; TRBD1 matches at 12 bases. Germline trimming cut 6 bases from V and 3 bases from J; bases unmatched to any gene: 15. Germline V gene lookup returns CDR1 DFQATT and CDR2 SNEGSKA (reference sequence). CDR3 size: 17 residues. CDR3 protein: CSAPGTGGRINFYEQYF. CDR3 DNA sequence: TGCAGTGCCCCAGGGACAGGGGGCAGAATAAATTTCTACGAGCAGTACTTC.

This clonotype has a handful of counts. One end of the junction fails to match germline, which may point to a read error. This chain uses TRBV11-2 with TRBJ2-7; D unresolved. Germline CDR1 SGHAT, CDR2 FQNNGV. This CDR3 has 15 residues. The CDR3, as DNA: TGTACCAGCAGCTTCGACCCGGGTGGTACCTACGAGCAGTACTTC. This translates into CTSSFDPGGTYEQYF.

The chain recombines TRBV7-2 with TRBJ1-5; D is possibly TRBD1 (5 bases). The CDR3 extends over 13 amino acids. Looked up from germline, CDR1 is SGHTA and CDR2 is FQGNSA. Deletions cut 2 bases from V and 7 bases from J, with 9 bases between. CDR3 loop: CASSLQGRQPQHF. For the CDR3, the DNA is TGTGCCAGCAGCTTACAGGGCAGGCAGCCCCAGCATTTT.

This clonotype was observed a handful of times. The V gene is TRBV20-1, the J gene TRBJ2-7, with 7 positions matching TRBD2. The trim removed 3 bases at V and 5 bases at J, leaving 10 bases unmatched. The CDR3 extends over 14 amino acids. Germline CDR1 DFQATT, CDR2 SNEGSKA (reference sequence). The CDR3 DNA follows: TGCAGTGCTAGGGGAGGGGCCGGGATCGACGAGCAGTACTTC. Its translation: CSARGGAGIDEQYF.

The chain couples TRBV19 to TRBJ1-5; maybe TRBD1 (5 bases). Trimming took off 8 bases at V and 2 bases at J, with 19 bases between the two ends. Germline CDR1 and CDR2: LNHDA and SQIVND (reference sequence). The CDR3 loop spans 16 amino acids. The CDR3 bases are TGTGCCAGTGGGGGTAAGGGGAGAATAGGCAATCAGCCCCAGCATTTT. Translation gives CASGGKGRIGNQPQHF. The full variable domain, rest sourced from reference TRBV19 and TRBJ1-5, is DGGITQSPKYLFRKEGQNVTLSCEQNLNHDAMYWYRQDPGQGLRLIYYSQIVNDFQKGDIAEGYSVSREKKESFPLTVTSAQKNPTAFYLCASGGKGRIGNQPQHFGDGTRLSIL.

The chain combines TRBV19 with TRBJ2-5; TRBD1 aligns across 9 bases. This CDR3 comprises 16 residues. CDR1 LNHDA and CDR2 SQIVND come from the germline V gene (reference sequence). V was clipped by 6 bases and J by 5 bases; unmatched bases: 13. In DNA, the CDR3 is TGTGCCAGTAGGCAGACCAACAGGGGGCTTTTGGAGACCCAGTACTTC. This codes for CASRQTNRGLLETQYF.

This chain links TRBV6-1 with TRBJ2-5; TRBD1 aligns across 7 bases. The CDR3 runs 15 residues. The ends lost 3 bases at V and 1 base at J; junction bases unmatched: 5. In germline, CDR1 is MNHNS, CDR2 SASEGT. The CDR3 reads CASSDRGQSQETQYF. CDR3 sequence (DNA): TGTGCCAGCAGTGACAGGGGACAGTCCCAAGAGACCCAGTACTTC.

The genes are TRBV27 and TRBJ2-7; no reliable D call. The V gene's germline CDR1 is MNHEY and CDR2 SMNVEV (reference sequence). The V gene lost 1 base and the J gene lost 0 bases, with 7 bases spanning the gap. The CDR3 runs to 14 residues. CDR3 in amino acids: CASSLFRSSYEQYF. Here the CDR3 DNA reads TGTGCCAGCAGTTTATTTCGAAGCTCCTACGAGCAGTACTTC.

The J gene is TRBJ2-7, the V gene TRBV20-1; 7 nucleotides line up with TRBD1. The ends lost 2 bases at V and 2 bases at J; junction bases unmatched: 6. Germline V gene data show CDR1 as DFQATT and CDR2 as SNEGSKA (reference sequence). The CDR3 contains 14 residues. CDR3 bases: TGCAGTGCTAGAATTAACAGGGGAACCTACGAGCAGTACTTC. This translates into CSARINRGTYEQYF.

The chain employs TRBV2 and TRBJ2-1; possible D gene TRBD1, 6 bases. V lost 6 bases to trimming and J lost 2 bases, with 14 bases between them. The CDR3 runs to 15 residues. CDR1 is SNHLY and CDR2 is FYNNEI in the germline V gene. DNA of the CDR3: TGTGCCAGCAGCTGGGGGCGGGCAACCTACAATGAGCAGTTCTTC. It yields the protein CASSWGRATYNEQFF.

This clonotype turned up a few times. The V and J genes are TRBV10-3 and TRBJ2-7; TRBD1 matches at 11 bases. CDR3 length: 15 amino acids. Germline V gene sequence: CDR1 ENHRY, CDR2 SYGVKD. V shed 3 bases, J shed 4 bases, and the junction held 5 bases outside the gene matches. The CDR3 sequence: CAISDSGTGGYEQYF. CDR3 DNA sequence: TGTGCCATCAGTGACTCCGGGACAGGGGGTTACGAGCAGTACTTC.

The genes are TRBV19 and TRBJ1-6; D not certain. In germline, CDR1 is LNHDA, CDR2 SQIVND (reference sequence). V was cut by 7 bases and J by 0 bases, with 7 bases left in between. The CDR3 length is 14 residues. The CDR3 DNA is TGTGCCAGTACGGAAAGCTCCTATAATTCACCCCTCCACTTT. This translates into CASTESSYNSPLHF. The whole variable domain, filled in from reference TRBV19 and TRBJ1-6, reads DGGITQSPKYLFRKEGQNVTLSCEQNLNHDAMYWYRQDPGQGLRLIYYSQIVNDFQKGDIAEGYSVSREKKESFPLTVTSAQKNPTAFYLCASTESSYNSPLHFGNGTRLTVT.

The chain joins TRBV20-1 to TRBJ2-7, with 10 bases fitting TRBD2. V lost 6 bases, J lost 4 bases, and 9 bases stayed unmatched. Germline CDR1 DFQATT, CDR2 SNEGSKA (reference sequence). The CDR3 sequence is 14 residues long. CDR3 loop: CSAPDPGLAYEQYF. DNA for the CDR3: TGCAGTGCACCAGATCCGGGACTAGCGTACGAGCAGTACTTC.

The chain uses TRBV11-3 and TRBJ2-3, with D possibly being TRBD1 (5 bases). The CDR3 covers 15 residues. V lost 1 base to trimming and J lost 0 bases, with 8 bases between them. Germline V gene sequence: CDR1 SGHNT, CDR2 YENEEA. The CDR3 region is CASSLGQQSTDTQYF. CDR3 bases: TGTGCCAGCAGCTTAGGACAGCAGAGCACAGATACGCAGTATTTT.

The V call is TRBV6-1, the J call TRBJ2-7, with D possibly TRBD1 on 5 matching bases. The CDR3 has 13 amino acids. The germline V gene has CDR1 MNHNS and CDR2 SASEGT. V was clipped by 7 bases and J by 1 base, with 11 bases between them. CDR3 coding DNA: TGTGCCAGCATAGGGGTCCATTCCTACGAGCAGTACTTC. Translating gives CASIGVHSYEQYF.

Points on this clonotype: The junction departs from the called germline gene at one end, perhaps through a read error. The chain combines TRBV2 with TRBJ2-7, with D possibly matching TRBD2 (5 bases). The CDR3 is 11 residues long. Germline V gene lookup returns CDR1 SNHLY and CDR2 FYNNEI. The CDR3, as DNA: TGTGCCGGCAGGACTGCCTACGAGCAGTACTTC. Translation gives CAGRTAYEQYF.

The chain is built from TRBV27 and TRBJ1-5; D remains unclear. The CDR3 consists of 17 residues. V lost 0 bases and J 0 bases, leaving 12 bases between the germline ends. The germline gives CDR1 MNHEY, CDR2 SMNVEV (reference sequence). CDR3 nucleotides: TGTGCCAGCAGTTTATCGTCCAGCCGGCGTAGCAATCAGCCCCAGCATTTT. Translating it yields CASSLSSSRRSNQPQHF.

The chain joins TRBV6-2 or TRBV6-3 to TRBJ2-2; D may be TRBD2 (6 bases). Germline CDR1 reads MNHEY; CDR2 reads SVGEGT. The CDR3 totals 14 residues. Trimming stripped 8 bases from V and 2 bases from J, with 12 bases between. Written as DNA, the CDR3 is TGTGCCAGCCGGGACTTCCTTAACACCGGGGAGCTGTTTTTT. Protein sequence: CASRDFLNTGELFF.

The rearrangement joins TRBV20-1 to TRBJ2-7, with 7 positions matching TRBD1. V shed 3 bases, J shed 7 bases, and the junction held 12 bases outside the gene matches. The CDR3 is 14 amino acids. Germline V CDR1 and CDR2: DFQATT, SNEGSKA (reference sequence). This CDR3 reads CSASGDRGRGEQYF. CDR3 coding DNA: TGCAGTGCTAGTGGGGACAGAGGTCGCGGGGAGCAGTACTTC.

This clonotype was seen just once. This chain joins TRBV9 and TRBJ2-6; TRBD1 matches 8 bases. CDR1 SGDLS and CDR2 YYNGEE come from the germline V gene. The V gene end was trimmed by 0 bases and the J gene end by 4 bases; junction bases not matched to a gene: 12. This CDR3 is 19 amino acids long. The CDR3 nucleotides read TGTGCCAGCAGCGTAGATCTTCCAGGGGGCGGATCGGGGGCCAACGTCCTGACTTTC. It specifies CASSVDLPGGGSGANVLTF.

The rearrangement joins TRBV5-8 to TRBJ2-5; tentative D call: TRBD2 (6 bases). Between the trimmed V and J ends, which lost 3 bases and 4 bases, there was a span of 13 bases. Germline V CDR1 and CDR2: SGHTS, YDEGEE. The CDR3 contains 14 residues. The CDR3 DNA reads TGTGCCAGCAGCTCCAGACTAGGGTTAGAGACCCAGTACTTC. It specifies CASSSRLGLETQYF.

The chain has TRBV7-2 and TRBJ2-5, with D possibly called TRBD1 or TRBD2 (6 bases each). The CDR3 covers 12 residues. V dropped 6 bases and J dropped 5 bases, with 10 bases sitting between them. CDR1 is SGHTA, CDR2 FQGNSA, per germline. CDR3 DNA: TGTGCCAGCAGTCGGAGGGGGGAGACCCAGTACTTC. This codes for CASSRRGETQYF.

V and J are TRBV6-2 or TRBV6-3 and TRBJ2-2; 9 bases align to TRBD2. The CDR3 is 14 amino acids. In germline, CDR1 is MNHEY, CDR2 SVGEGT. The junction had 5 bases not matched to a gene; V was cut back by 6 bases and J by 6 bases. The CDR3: CASRGSGSSGELFF. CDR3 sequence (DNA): TGTGCCAGCAGAGGTAGCGGGAGTTCCGGGGAGCTGTTTTTT.

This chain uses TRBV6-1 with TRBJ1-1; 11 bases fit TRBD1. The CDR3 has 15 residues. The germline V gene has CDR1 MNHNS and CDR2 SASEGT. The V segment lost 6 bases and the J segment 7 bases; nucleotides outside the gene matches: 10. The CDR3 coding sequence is TGTGCCAGCAGAAACGGACAGGGGGCGGTTGGTGAAGCTTTCTTT. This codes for CASRNGQGAVGEAFF.